What follows are 32 T cell receptor beta chains derived from one specimen sequenced in a study of blood T cells in healthy people across ages. Primed by a sample-barcoded 5' primer and a J-beta primer mix, a second PCR proceeded for about 7 to 11 cycles. Via MiXCR, TCRdb re-called the 5' RACE reads, giving one row per CDR3 protein. The data contain around 750,000 distinct CDR3 sequences, about 53% of them seen just once; the ten biggest clones take up around 40%. Input material: blood. The source is a man older than 75 in good health.

This clonotype was seen more than once but under ten times. The chain uses TRBV10-2 and TRBJ2-3; 13 positions agree with TRBD2. Germline V CDR1 and CDR2: WSHSY, SAAADI. This CDR3 spans 18 amino acids. Losses at the gene ends were 2 bases for V and 14 bases for J; bases not matched to a gene: 19. CDR3 coding DNA: TGCGCCAGCAGTGAGCCTTGGACTAGCGGGAGTGAGGGGGGATACGCGTATTTT. Its translation: CASSEPWTSGSEGGYAYF.

This chain joins TRBV3-1 and TRBJ1-1; D not resolved. The CDR3 is made up of 14 amino acids. Trimming pared 2 bases from V and 0 bases from J, leaving 7 bases between. Germline assignment: CDR1 LGHDT and CDR2 YNNKEL (reference sequence). For the CDR3, the DNA is TGTGCCAGCAGCCAATTACAGTTGAACACTGAAGCTTTCTTT. Translating gives CASSQLQLNTEAFF.

This sequence joins TRBV2 and TRBJ2-1; the match to TRBD2 covers 7 bases. The CDR3 consists of 16 residues. Trimming at V came to 2 bases and at J to 7 bases, leaving 11 bases not matched to a gene. Per germline, CDR1 SNHLY and CDR2 FYNNEI. CDR3 protein: CASSESEAGTTNEQFF. CDR3 DNA sequence: TGTGCCAGCAGTGAATCGGAAGCGGGGACTACTAATGAGCAGTTCTTC. Looking up the rest from reference TRBV2 and TRBJ2-1 gives the full variable domain: EPEVTQTPSHQVTQMGQEVILRCVPISNHLYFYWYRQILGQKVEFLVSFYNNEISEKSEIFDDQFSVERPDGSNFTLKIRSTKLEDSAMYFCASSESEAGTTNEQFFGPGTRLTVL.

The rearrangement uses TRBV11-2 and TRBJ2-5, with no clear D. This CDR3 has 14 residues. V shed 0 bases and J shed 4 bases, with 9 bases lying between them. Germline CDR1 and CDR2: SGHAT and FQNNGV. CDR3 nucleotide sequence: TGTGCCAGCAGCTTAGACGGAAGGGCAGAGACCCAGTACTTC. Protein product: CASSLDGRAETQYF. Full variable domain (remainder filled in from reference TRBV11-2 and TRBJ2-5): EAGVAQSPRYKIIEKRQSVAFWCNPISGHATLYWYQQILGQGPKLLIQFQNNGVVDDSQLPKDRFSAERLKGVDSTLKIQPAKLEDSAVYLCASSLDGRAETQYFGPGTRLLVL.

The chain is built from TRBV15 and TRBJ2-1; D possibly corresponds to TRBD1 (6 bases). V was shortened by 3 bases and J by 8 bases, with 14 bases between the two germline ends. The length of the CDR3 is 14 residues. The germline CDR1 and CDR2 sequences are LNHNV and YYDKDF (reference sequence). CDR3 coding DNA: TGTGCCACCAGCAGGTACAGGGATTTGGATGAGCAGTTCTTC. Its translation: CATSRYRDLDEQFF.

The sample holds a few counts of this clonotype. The J gene is TRBJ1-2, the V gene TRBV5-1; D is ambiguous. Trimming cost V 4 bases and J 3 bases, with 16 bases left between them. Germline V gene sequence: CDR1 SGHRS, CDR2 YFSETQ. The CDR3 extends over 15 amino acids. The CDR3 nucleotides are TGCGCCAGCAGCCCGGTTCGGGGAGAGGACTATGGCTACACCTTC. Translation gives CASSPVRGEDYGYTF.

The J gene is TRBJ2-5, the V gene TRBV10-3; tentatively, D is TRBD1 (5 bases). The CDR3 runs 13 residues. Trimming cost V 6 bases and J 2 bases, with 10 bases left between them. Germline values: CDR1 ENHRY, CDR2 SYGVKD. CDR3 loop: CAISSTEQETQYF. DNA of the CDR3: TGTGCCATCAGCTCGACAGAGCAAGAGACCCAGTACTTC.

The sample holds a few counts of this clonotype. This rearrangement joins TRBV21-1 to TRBJ2-7; TRBD2 is taken as the D call from the table, unchecked against the DNA. TRBV21-1 is reported as a pseudogene. This CDR3 spans 17 amino acids. CDR3 sequence (DNA): TGTGCCAGCAGCCTCCGCGGGCTGAACCTACTTCTCTACGAGCAGTACTTC. This gives the protein CASSLRGLNLLLYEQYF.

This clonotype was recorded only once. The chain carries TRBV20-1 and TRBJ2-1; TRBD1 aligns across 11 bases. Germline CDR1 is DFQATT and CDR2 is SNEGSKA (reference sequence). The CDR3 runs to 14 residues. The V and J ends lost 6 bases and 9 bases, in that order; junction bases with no gene match: 10. CDR3 region: CSARPGQGVGEQFF. DNA of the CDR3: TGCAGTGCCAGGCCGGGACAGGGGGTAGGTGAGCAGTTCTTC.

This clonotype occurred a few times. CDR3: CASNPIAGGRYEQYF. The DNA for the CDR3 is TGTGCCAGCAACCCGATAGCGGGAGGTCGCTACGAGCAGTACTTC. The chain couples TRBV6-2 or TRBV6-3 to TRBJ2-7; 10 bases agree with TRBD2. The CDR3 is 15 residues long. After removal of 7 bases from V and 3 bases from J, the junction contained 9 bases not matched to a gene. Germline V gives CDR1 MNHEY, CDR2 SVGEGT.

The V and J genes are TRBV24-1 and TRBJ1-5; D might be TRBD1 (6 bases). Trimming removed 6 bases at V and 1 base at J, with 12 bases between. The CDR3 sequence is 15 residues long. Germline loops: CDR1 KGHDR, CDR2 SFDVKD. The chain's CDR3 is CATSMGGASNQPQHF. The CDR3 nucleotides are TGTGCCACCAGTATGGGGGGCGCGAGCAATCAGCCCCAGCATTTT.

The chain has TRBV21-1 and TRBJ2-7; the table names TRBD1, a call not compared with the DNA. TRBV21-1 is shown as a pseudogene. The CDR3 spans 16 residues. Written as DNA, the CDR3 is TGTGCCAGCAGCACACCTTCAGGGGAGGGGGCCCTCGAGCAGTACTTC. Translating gives CASSTPSGEGALEQYF.

This clonotype came up many times. The V gene is TRBV7-2, the J gene TRBJ2-1; TRBD2 matches at 14 bases. The CDR3 spans 17 residues. The trim removed 5 bases at V and 6 bases at J, leaving 9 bases unmatched. Germline V gene lookup returns CDR1 SGHTA and CDR2 FQGNSA. The CDR3 loop reads CASSPYPGLAGVNEQFF. CDR3 nucleotide sequence: TGTGCCAGCAGCCCGTACCCGGGACTAGCGGGAGTCAATGAGCAGTTCTTC.

The chain carries TRBV27 and TRBJ1-2, with 7 positions matching TRBD1. Trimming removed 5 bases from V and 4 bases from J; junction bases left unmatched: 7. The length of the CDR3 is 14 residues. Germline V gene lookup returns CDR1 MNHEY and CDR2 SMNVEV (reference sequence). The CDR3 reads CASSRTGVGYGYTF. The CDR3 DNA is TGTGCCAGCAGTCGGACAGGCGTTGGCTATGGCTACACCTTC.

The DNA for the CDR3 is TGTGCCAGCAGTTTGGTTCGGGCATCGAGAGGGAACGAGCAGTACTTC. This sequence encodes CASSLVRASRGNEQYF. This rearrangement joins TRBV28 to TRBJ2-7, with a possible D match to TRBD2 (5 bases). Germline CDR1 reads MDHEN; CDR2 reads SYDVKM. Between the trimmed V and J ends, which lost 3 bases and 5 bases, there was a span of 20 bases. The CDR3 length is 16 residues.

This clonotype was recorded a few times. The V gene is TRBV4-1, the J gene TRBJ1-6, with a tentative D call TRBD1 (5 bases). Germline V gene data show CDR1 as MGHRA and CDR2 as YSYEKL. This CDR3 is built from 16 residues. V was cut by 4 bases and J by 10 bases, with 20 bases left in between. CDR3 DNA: TGCGCCAGCAGCCCCCCCGGGGCCCCGGGTCACTCACCCCTCCACTTT. It specifies CASSPPGAPGHSPLHF.

This clonotype was observed a handful of times. The chain employs TRBV5-1 and TRBJ2-3; D unclear. Trimming pared 0 bases from V and 1 base from J, leaving 6 bases between. The length of the CDR3 is 14 residues. Germline loops: CDR1 SGHRS, CDR2 YFSETQ. The DNA for the CDR3 is TGCGCCAGCAGCTTGGAGACGGGCACAGATACGCAGTATTTT. Residues: CASSLETGTDTQYF.

Remarks on this clonotype: At one of its ends the junction is not consistent with the germline gene, which may arise from a read error. This chain connects TRBV6-5 to TRBJ2-1; 7 bases fit TRBD1. From germline, CDR1 is MNHEY and CDR2 SVGAGI. This CDR3 region has 16 residues. CDR3: CASSTRDRSSYNERFF. The CDR3 DNA reads TGTGCCAGCAGTACTAGGGACAGAAGCTCCTACAATGAGCGGTTCTTC.

This clonotype was counted only a few times. The J gene is TRBJ1-1, the V gene TRBV3-1; 9 bases fit TRBD1. Germline-derived CDR1 and CDR2 are LGHDT and YNNKEL (reference sequence). V lost 5 bases, J lost 4 bases, and 8 bases stayed unmatched. CDR3 length: 15 amino acids. The chain's CDR3 is CASSWEDRGGTEAFF. The CDR3 DNA sequence: TGTGCCAGCAGCTGGGAGGACAGGGGAGGCACTGAAGCTTTCTTT.

J is TRBJ2-3 and V is TRBV6-1; weak D call: TRBD2 (5 bases). The germline CDR1 and CDR2 sequences are MNHNS and SASEGT. Trimming cost V 7 bases and J 5 bases, with 16 bases left between them. The CDR3 covers 14 residues. CDR3 bases: TGTGCCAGCATCGGCCCAGCGGTAGAAGATACGCAGTATTTT. Translating gives CASIGPAVEDTQYF.

The V gene is TRBV7-2, the J gene TRBJ1-1; 7 bases map to TRBD1. Germline lookup yields CDR1 SGHTA and CDR2 FQGNSA. CDR3 length equals 16 residues. With V trimmed by 3 bases and J by 1 base, 8 bases remained unmatched. The CDR3 DNA reads as TGTGCCAGCAGCTTCCGACAGGGCGGGGAGAACACTGAAGCTTTCTTT. Translation gives CASSFRQGGENTEAFF. The whole variable domain, remainder taken from reference TRBV7-2 and TRBJ1-1, is GAGVSQSPSNKVTEKGKDVELRCDPISGHTALYWYRQSLGQGLEFLIYFQGNSAPDKSGLPSDRFSAERTGGSVSTLTIQRTQQEDSAVYLCASSFRQGGENTEAFFGQGTRLTVV.

The V call is TRBV25-1, the J call TRBJ2-1, with D uncertain. Per germline, CDR1 MGHDK and CDR2 SYGVNS. This CDR3 contains 12 residues. The V and J ends lost 7 bases and 6 bases respectively, with 10 bases between them. DNA for the CDR3: TGTGCCAGCAATTGGGTGGGCAATGAGCAGTTCTTC. Translation gives CASNWVGNEQFF.

This sequence joins TRBV28 and TRBJ2-1; no definite D call. This CDR3 is built from 14 residues. Germline values: CDR1 MDHEN, CDR2 SYDVKM. The germline V and J ends were trimmed by 6 bases and 7 bases, with 16 bases remaining between them. The CDR3 loop reads CASSIGLWGNEQFF. The DNA for the CDR3 is TGTGCCAGCAGCATTGGGTTATGGGGAAATGAGCAGTTCTTC.

The J gene is TRBJ2-5, the V gene TRBV6-1; unclear D gene. The end of the DNA fits TRBJ2-7 better, so the J call may be wrong. Germline assignment: CDR1 MNHNS and CDR2 SASEGT. This CDR3 contains 13 residues. CDR3 sequence (DNA): TGTGCCAGCAGCCTGAATCTTGGCTACGAGCAGTACTTC. Its protein product is CASSLNLGYEQYF.

This clonotype turned up a few times. The chain joins TRBV6-2 or TRBV6-3 to TRBJ1-2; 10 bases are a match to TRBD1. The trim removed 0 bases at V and 0 bases at J, leaving 7 bases unmatched. The CDR3 loop spans 18 amino acids. Germline V gene lookup returns CDR1 MNHEY and CDR2 SVGEGT. The CDR3 sequence is CASSYSGTGASANYGYTF. Here the CDR3 DNA reads TGTGCCAGCAGTTACTCCGGGACAGGGGCATCAGCTAACTATGGCTACACCTTC.

This clonotype turned up a few times. This chain joins TRBV7-2 and TRBJ1-2, with 8 bases matching TRBD1. Looked up from germline, CDR1 is SGHTA and CDR2 is FQGNSA. This CDR3 is built from 16 residues. V was clipped by 1 base and J by 2 bases; unmatched bases: 6. CDR3 in DNA: TGTGCCAGCAGCTTAGGGGGGGGACAGGCAAACTATGGCTACACCTTC. This sequence encodes CASSLGGGQANYGYTF. Filled out from reference TRBV7-2 and TRBJ1-2, the complete variable domain reads GAGVSQSPSNKVTEKGKDVELRCDPISGHTALYWYRQSLGQGLEFLIYFQGNSAPDKSGLPSDRFSAERTGGSVSTLTIQRTQQEDSAVYLCASSLGGGQANYGYTFGSGTRLTVV.

V is TRBV3-1 and J is TRBJ2-2; TRBD1 or TRBD2 may be the D gene (5 bases each). V lost 4 bases and J lost 0, with 18 bases in between. Germline-derived CDR1 and CDR2 are LGHDT and YNNKEL (reference sequence). This CDR3 region has 18 residues. As DNA, the CDR3 is TGTGCCAGCAGCCTGCTAGGTTTTGGGGGATCGAACACCGGGGAGCTGTTTTTT. Its protein is CASSLLGFGGSNTGELFF.

This chain connects TRBV27 to TRBJ2-2, with D perhaps assigned TRBD1 or TRBD2 (5 bases each). The length of the CDR3 is 16 residues. Germline CDR1 MNHEY, CDR2 SMNVEV (reference sequence). The ends were cut back, 6 bases at V and 3 bases at J, with 17 bases in the middle. This CDR3 reads CASSTAGTTYTGELFF. The DNA for the CDR3 is TGTGCCAGCAGCACCGCCGGGACCACTTACACCGGGGAGCTGTTTTTT.

A single count supports this clonotype. The V gene is TRBV2, the J gene TRBJ2-4, with D uncertain. The germline V gene encodes CDR1 SNHLY and CDR2 FYNNEI. V was pared by 3 bases and J by 0 bases, with 9 bases between. This CDR3 has 15 amino acids. DNA of the CDR3: TGTGCCAGCAGTGATGAGAGACTAGCCAAAAACATTCAGTACTTC. Translating it yields CASSDERLAKNIQYF.

There are a few counts of this clonotype. This chain links TRBV20-1 with TRBJ2-5; 15 bases align to TRBD2. Germline assignment: CDR1 DFQATT and CDR2 SNEGSKA (reference sequence). V was pared by 3 bases and J by 5 bases, with 7 bases of the junction left unmatched. There are 16 residues in the CDR3. Here the CDR3 DNA reads TGCAGTGCTAGGGATGGGACTAGCGGGAGGCGGGAGACCCAGTACTTC. Translation: CSARDGTSGRRETQYF.

This clonotype was found a few times. This chain uses TRBV4-2 with TRBJ2-7, with TRBD2 identical over 15 bases. The V gene's germline CDR1 is LGHNA and CDR2 YNFKEQ. Trimming cost V 0 bases and J 1 base; bases outside gene matches: 10. The CDR3 consists of 20 residues. The CDR3 loop is CASSQEPGLAGGPLSYEQYF. In DNA, the CDR3 is TGTGCCAGCAGCCAAGAACCTGGACTAGCGGGAGGGCCCTTATCCTACGAGCAGTACTTC.

This rearrangement joins TRBV12-3 or TRBV12-4 to TRBJ1-2; D might be TRBD1 (6 bases). There are 15 residues in the CDR3. V dropped 6 bases and J dropped 4 bases, with 18 bases sitting between them. The CDR3 bases are TGTGCCAGCAGCCGACGGGCAGGGGATAGCTATGGCTACACCTTC. It encodes CASSRRAGDSYGYTF.